Listed below are T cell receptor beta chains from one sample, sequenced in a study of molecular identifiers for immune sequencing clone quantification. TCRdb re-derived calls from the PCR reads in MiXCR, one entry per CDR3 protein. The data contain approximately 680,000 distinct CDR3 sequences, 25% of them singletons. The sequenced material came from naive CD8+ T cells from blood, with Jurkat cell RNA spiked in. The receptors shown here come from a human donor in good health. Some libraries in this study had Jurkat cell RNA spiked in. Both conserved end residues are part of each CDR3. Fields, in order: J gene, clone size, V gene, D gene, CDR3 DNA, CDR3 protein. The D gene is left open where the match is weak. Some rows mark clone size as missing; the rest say once, few, many or name a class of expanded clone.

>TRBJ2-7|many|TRBV28|TRBD2
TGTGCCAGCAGTTTAGGGCCCGGGGTTCTTGCGGGAGGGGACTTC
CASSLGPGVLAGGDF
>TRBJ2-3|many|TRBV5-1|-
TGCGCCAGCAGCCTAGGGGACTCAAACACAGATACGCAGTATTTT
CASSLGDSNTDTQYF
>TRBJ1-1|once|TRBV6-5|-
TGTGCCAGCAGTTACTTGAGCCCGGACCTAGGGGACACTGAAGCTTTCTTT
CASSYLSPDLGDTEAFF
>TRBJ2-5|many|TRBV27|-
TGTGCCAGCAGTTTACAGTCCCAAGAGACCCAGTACTTC
CASSLQSQETQYF
>TRBJ2-7|few|TRBV5-3|-
TGTGCCAGCAGCTCGGTAGACAGCACCTACGAGCAGTACTTC
CASSSVDSTYEQYF
>TRBJ2-7|-|TRBV12-3/TRBV12-4|TRBD1
TGTGCCAGCAGCACGGACAGGTCCCACGAGCAGTACTTC
CASSTDRSHEQYF
>TRBJ2-1|-|TRBV19|-
TGTGCCAGTAGTATAGGGGGGAGTGAGCAGTTCTTC
CASSIGGSEQFF
>TRBJ2-7|many|TRBV7-9|-
TGTGCCAGCAGCTCCTCACGGGACTCCTACGAGCAGTACTTC
CASSSSRDSYEQYF
>TRBJ1-1|many|TRBV4-3|-
TGCGCCAGCAGCCAAGATGGGGCGGGGCTGAACACTGAAGCTTTCTTT
CASSQDGAGLNTEAFF
>TRBJ1-2|-|TRBV5-6|-
TGTGCCAGCAGAACTGGACGGGGGGTAGATGGCTACACCTTC
CASRTGRGVDGYTF
>TRBJ2-7|few|TRBV9|TRBD1
TGTGCCAGCAGCTTTTCCTCAGGGGGCCCTCCCTACGAGCAGTACTTC
CASSFSSGGPPYEQYF
>TRBJ2-7|-|TRBV29-1|-
TGCAGCGTTGTTAAACAGGGTCTTCACGAGCAGCACTTC
CSVVKQGLHEQHF
>TRBJ1-1|many|TRBV7-6|TRBD1
TGTGCCAGCAGCTCGGGGACAGGGATGTTGGGCACTGAAGCTTTCTTT
CASSSGTGMLGTEAFF
>TRBJ2-3|-|TRBV7-9|-
TGTGCCAGCAGACAAGGAGGGGCAGAACAGTTTAGCACAGATACGCAGTATTTT
CASRQGGAEQFSTDTQYF
>TRBJ2-7|few|TRBV13|-
TGTGCCAGCAGCTCAGTTCGGACCTTGGGCTACGAGCAGTACTTC
CASSSVRTLGYEQYF
>TRBJ2-3|many|TRBV7-9|-
TGTGCCAGCAGCTTAGTTTTAGGTGCTGAAGATACGCAGTATTTT
CASSLVLGAEDTQYF
>TRBJ1-1|-|TRBV12-3/TRBV12-4|TRBD1
TGTGCCAGCAGGGGCGGACAGGGTGGGACTGAAGCTCTCTTT
CASRGGQGGTEALF
>TRBJ1-1|many|TRBV20-1|-
TGCAGTGCTAGAACCCCGGGAGCTATCACTGAAGCTTTCTTT
CSARTPGAITEAFF
>TRBJ2-2|few|TRBV7-9|-
TGTGCCAGCAGCTTAAGGGAAACCGGGGAGCTGTTTTTT
CASSLRETGELFF
>TRBJ1-4|many|TRBV7-9|-
TGTGCCAGCAGCTTAGGTACGAGAGAAAAACTGTTTTTT
CASSLGTREKLFF
>TRBJ2-3|few|TRBV7-2|TRBD2
TGTGCCAGCAGCTTGGTTGCGGGGGTCCTCGGCACAGATACGCAGTATTTT
CASSLVAGVLGTDTQYF
>TRBJ2-5|few|TRBV5-1|-
TGCGCCAGCAGCTTCCCCCCTAGGGAGATCCAAGAGACCCAGTACTTC
CASSFPPREIQETQYF
>TRBJ2-3|-|TRBV19|-
TGTGCCAGTAGTATCATGTCGGGGGGCACAGATACGCAGTATTTT
CASSIMSGGTDTQYF
>TRBJ1-5|many|TRBV6-2/TRBV6-3|-
TGTGCCAGCAGTTACTCGGCGAGCAATCAGCCCCAGCATTTT
CASSYSASNQPQHF
>TRBJ2-7|few|TRBV20-1|TRBD2
TGCAGCTTAACTAGCGATCACGACTACGAGCAGTACTTC
CSLTSDHDYEQYF
>TRBJ2-7|-|TRBV29-1|-
TGCAGCGTGGAAACAGGGAATAACTACGAGCAGTACTTC
CSVETGNNYEQYF
>TRBJ1-4|many|TRBV14|-
TGTGCCAGCAGCCAAGATACGGGGGACGGTGATGAAAAACTGTTTTTT
CASSQDTGDGDEKLFF
>TRBJ2-5|-|TRBV4-3|TRBD2
TGCGCCAGCAGCCAAGATTTAGTGGTAGCGGGAACATGGGAAGAGACCCAGTACTTC
CASSQDLVVAGTWEETQYF
>TRBJ2-7|many|TRBV20-1|TRBD2
TGCAGTGCTAGAGATCTGGATAGCGGGAGTTACGAGCAGTACTTC
CSARDLDSGSYEQYF
>TRBJ1-5|many|TRBV6-2/TRBV6-3|-
TGTGCCAGCAACGGTGGGTATAGCAATCAGCCCCAGCATTTT
CASNGGYSNQPQHF
>TRBJ2-7|many|TRBV5-6|-
TGTGCCAGCAGCTGGGGCGGAGGGACCTACGAGCAGTACTTC
CASSWGGGTYEQYF
>TRBJ2-5|once|TRBV20-1|TRBD2
TGCAGTGCTAGATCCGGACTAGCGGGGACCCAAGAGACCCGGTACTTC
CSARSGLAGTQETRYF
>TRBJ2-2|many|TRBV29-1|-
TGCAGCGTTCCAACGGACAACGCGAACACCGGGGAGCTGTTTTTT
CSVPTDNANTGELFF
>TRBJ2-3|many|TRBV4-1|TRBD2
TGCGCCAGCAGCCAAGATGGGGGGAGGGCAGATACGCAGTATTTT
CASSQDGGRADTQYF
>TRBJ1-5|few|TRBV18|TRBD1
TGTGCCAGCTCACCACCGGAGGGACAGGCACACTATAGCAATCAGCCCCAGCATTTT
CASSPPEGQAHYSNQPQHF
>TRBJ2-5|many|TRBV11-2|-
TGTGCCAGCAGTTTAGTGGGGGGCGAAGAGACCCAGTACTTC
CASSLVGGEETQYF
>TRBJ2-5|few|TRBV12-3/TRBV12-4|TRBD1
TGTGCCAGCAGACAACAGGGGGAAGAGACCCAGTACTTC
CASRQQGEETQYF
>TRBJ2-1|-|TRBV6-5|-
TGTGCCAGCAGTTACAGGGGACAAATGGAGTTCTTC
CASSYRGQMEFF
>TRBJ2-1|-|TRBV6-2/TRBV6-3|-
TGTGCCAGCATCTTGTCGTGGGCAATCAACAATGAGCAGTTCTTC
CASILSWAINNEQFF
>TRBJ2-7|-|TRBV4-1|-
TGCGCCAGCAGCCAAGTTTCCTTGGGGTCCTACGAGCAGTACTTC
CASSQVSLGSYEQYF
>TRBJ2-2|few|TRBV9|TRBD2
TGTGCCAGCAGCGTAGGGGGAGGGACGAAGGAGCTGTTTTTT
CASSVGGGTKELFF
>TRBJ2-5|-|TRBV18|-
TGTGCCAGCTCACCTTCCATTCCGTGGACCAACCAAGAGACCCAGTACTTC
CASSPSIPWTNQETQYF
>TRBJ2-1|-|TRBV27|TRBD2
TGTGCCAGCAGTTTATTTAGCGGGAGCGCCTACAATGAGCAGTTCTTC
CASSLFSGSAYNEQFF
>TRBJ1-1|-|TRBV11-2|TRBD1
TGTGCCAGCAGCACGCAACAGGGGGTCCCTGAAGCTTTCTTT
CASSTQQGVPEAFF